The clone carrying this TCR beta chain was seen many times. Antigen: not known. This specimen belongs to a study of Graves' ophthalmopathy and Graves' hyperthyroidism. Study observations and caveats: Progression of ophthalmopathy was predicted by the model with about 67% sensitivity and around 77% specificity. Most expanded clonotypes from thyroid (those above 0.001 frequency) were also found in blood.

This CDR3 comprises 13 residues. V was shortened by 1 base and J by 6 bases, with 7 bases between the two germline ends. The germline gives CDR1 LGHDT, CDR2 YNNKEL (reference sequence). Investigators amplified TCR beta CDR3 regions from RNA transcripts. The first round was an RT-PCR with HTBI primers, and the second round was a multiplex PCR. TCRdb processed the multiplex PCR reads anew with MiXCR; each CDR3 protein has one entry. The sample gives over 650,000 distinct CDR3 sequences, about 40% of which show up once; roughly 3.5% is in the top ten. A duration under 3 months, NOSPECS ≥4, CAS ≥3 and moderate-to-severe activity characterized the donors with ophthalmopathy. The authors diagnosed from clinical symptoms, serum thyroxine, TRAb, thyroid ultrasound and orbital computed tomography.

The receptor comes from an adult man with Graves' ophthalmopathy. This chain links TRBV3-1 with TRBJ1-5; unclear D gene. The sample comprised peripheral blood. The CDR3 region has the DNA TGTGCCAGCAGCCAAGGAATGAGTCAGCCCCAGCATTTT. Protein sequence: CASSQGMSQPQHF.